This section outlines one TCR beta chain sequence together with its context. This record comes from a study of Graves' ophthalmopathy and Graves' hyperthyroidism. Reliance was placed on clinical symptoms, serum thyroxine, TRAb, thyroid ultrasound and orbital computed tomography for diagnosis. PBMCs were density-gradient isolated from roughly 9.6 ml fresh blood. Germline V gives CDR1 MNHNS, CDR2 SASEGT. This CDR3 region has 15 residues. The V end lost 5 bases, the J end lost 4 bases, and 15 bases lay between the germline ends. Researchers took RNA transcripts and amplified TCR beta CDR3 regions from them. HTBI-primed RT-PCR formed the first round, and a multiplex PCR formed the second. Each CDR3 protein is one row after TCRdb ran MiXCR on the multiplex PCR reads. The sample consists of about 200,000 distinct CDR3 sequences, approximately 28% of them appearing once.

Sequencing was carried out using peripheral blood. V gene TRBV6-1 combines with J gene TRBJ2-4, with D hard to call. This receptor was taken from a man aged 50 or older with Graves' ophthalmopathy. The CDR3 loop is CASSPPRWQKNIQYF. The CDR3 bases are TGTGCCAGCAGTCCACCCAGGTGGCAGAAAAACATTCAGTACTTC.